The entry below describes one TCR beta chain. It has no known antigen specificity. No base qualities exist here, and no much larger clone lies one base off it. TCRbeta CDR3 regions were amplified from genomic DNA using the immunoSEQ Assay, a bias-controlled multiplex PCR. The study's processing was this. The number of nucleated cells in each sample was estimated from the amplification of reference gene primers within the assay. To quantify the absolute abundance of each unique TCRbeta CDR3 rearrangement, sequence reads were collapsed and filtered. For each sample, productive Simpson clonality was calculated by taking the square root of Simpson's diversity index across productive rearrangements. The table was pulled from immuneACCESS by TCRdb, which kept in-frame rearrangements only. Such tables lose some clones; where checked, under half of the loss comes from unresolved V genes, and the rest has no known cause. That table supplies the V and J calls and clone size; D and trimming were determined from the DNA. For this sample there are 250,000 to 350,000 clones; around 90% appear just once. The top ten constitute 0.94% of the sample.

Samples from volunteer blood donors who had recovered from COVID-19 were contributed by a second Seattle source. The collaborating institutions used their own protocols to collect whole blood in K2EDTA tubes. For TCRbeta analysis, collaborators shipped samples in one of three forms: frozen whole blood, isolated PBMCs, or DNA extracted from either of those sample types. The record originates from a study of blood T cell repertoires in COVID-19 (dated by TCRdb to the early 2020s). Study-wide context: The collaborator samples originated in the United States, Italy and Spain and spanned the acute and convalescent phases of COVID-19. The material from the prospective study consisted of cDNA or gDNA derived from T cells, B-cell-depleted T cells, or PBMCs. Deeply sampled blood TCRbeta repertoires from subjects exposed to, actively infected with, or recovered from COVID-19 were included in the dataset. The repertoires were released in a freely available public database meant as a resource for research on the immune response to SARS-CoV-2. The samples were drawn from two sources: the first 160 participants of the ongoing ImmuneRACE study, and 950 to 1,500 subjects contributed by 6 global collaborators. Sample metadata almost always included a de-identified subject ID, COVID-19 status, age in years and sex. HLA class I and class II types, where available, came from metadata supplied by the sample provider rather than from assay-based typing.

The investigation overall reported the following: How much clinical and demographic metadata was included differed by source and by participant, and the metadata was provided uncurated.

Its CDR3 holds 18 amino acids, cysteine through phenylalanine. Of all the DNA, just the CDR3 is kept, 54 bases in frame from base 1. The germline V gene sets CDR1 to SGHDN and CDR2 to FVKESK. Trimming at the junction amounts to 3 bases on V and 1 base on J, and the germline ends lie 20 bases apart. Sequencing was performed on peripheral blood. This receptor was obtained from a woman between 40 and 55 years old who had recovered from COVID-19. The chain employs TRBV14 and TRBJ2-3, with no confident D gene call. The CDR3 protein is CASSHATPHRFRTDTQYF. The sequenced DNA is TGTGCCAGCAGCCATGCCACCCCCCACCGGTTCCGCACAGATACGCAGTATTTT.